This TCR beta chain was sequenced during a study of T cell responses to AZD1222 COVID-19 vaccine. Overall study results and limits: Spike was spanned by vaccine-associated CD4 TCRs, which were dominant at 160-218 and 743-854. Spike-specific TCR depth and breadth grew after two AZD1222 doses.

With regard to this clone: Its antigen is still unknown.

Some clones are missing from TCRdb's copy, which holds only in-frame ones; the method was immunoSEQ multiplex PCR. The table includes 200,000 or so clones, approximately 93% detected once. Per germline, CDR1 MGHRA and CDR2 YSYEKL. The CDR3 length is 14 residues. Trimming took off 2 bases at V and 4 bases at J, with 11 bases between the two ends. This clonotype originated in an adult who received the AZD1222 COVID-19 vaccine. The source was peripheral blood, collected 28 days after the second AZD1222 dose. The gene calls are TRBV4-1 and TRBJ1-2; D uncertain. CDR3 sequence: CASSQWGFAYGYTF. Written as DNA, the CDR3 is TGCGCCAGCAGCCAATGGGGTTTTGCCTATGGCTACACCTTC.